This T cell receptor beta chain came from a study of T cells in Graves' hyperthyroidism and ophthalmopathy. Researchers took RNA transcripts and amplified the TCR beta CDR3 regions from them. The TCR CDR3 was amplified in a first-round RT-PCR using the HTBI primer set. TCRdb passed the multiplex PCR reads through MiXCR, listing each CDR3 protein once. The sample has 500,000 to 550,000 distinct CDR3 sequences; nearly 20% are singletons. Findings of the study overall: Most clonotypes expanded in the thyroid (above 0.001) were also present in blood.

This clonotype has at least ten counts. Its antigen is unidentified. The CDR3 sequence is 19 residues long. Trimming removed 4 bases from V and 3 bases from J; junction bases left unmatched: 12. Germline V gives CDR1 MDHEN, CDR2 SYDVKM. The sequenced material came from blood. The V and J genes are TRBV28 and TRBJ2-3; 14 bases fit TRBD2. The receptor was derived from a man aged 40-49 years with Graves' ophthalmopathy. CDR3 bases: TGTGCCAGCAGTTCGAGACTAGCGGGAGGGTTAAGGCGGACAGATACGCAGTATTTT. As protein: CASSSRLAGGLRRTDTQYF.